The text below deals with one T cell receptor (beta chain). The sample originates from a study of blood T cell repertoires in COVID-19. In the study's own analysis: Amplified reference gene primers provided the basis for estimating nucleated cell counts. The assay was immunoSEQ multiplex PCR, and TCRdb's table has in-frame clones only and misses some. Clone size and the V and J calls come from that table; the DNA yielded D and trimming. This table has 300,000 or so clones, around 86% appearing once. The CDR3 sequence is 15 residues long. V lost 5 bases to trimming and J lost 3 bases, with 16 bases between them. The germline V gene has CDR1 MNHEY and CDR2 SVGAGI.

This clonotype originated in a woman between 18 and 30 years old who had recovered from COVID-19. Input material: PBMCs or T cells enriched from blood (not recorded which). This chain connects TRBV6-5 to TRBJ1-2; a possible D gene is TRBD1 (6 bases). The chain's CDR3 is CASSRQEFHYYGYTF. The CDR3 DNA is TGTGCCAGCAGTCGACAGGAATTCCACTACTATGGCTACACCTTC.